This T cell receptor (beta chain) was documented in a study of blood T cell repertoires in COVID-19. Across the whole study: Samples of COVID-19 (acute and convalescent) were obtained from the United States, Italy and Spain. T cells, B-cell-depleted T cells, or PBMCs supplied cDNA or gDNA.

The germline CDR1 and CDR2 sequences are GTSNPN and SVGIG (reference sequence). The CDR3 consists of 14 residues. V was clipped by 2 bases and J by 3 bases, with 11 bases between them. Authors' methods: Nucleated cell counts were estimated from reference gene primer amplification. The repertoire was sequenced with immunoSEQ multiplex PCR; TCRdb's copy has only in-frame clones and lacks some. From that table come the V and J calls and clone size; the DNA was used to work out D and trimming. The table records 200,000 to 250,000 clones, less than 85% of them present only once. The TCR originated in a woman in her seventies with acute or convalescent COVID-19. The chain employs TRBV30 and TRBJ1-5; D remains unclear. The sample comprised peripheral blood. The CDR3 DNA sequence: TGTGCCTGGAGTTTGGGCAACTTCAATCAGCCCCAGCATTTT. This gives the protein CAWSLGNFNQPQHF.